These 14 T cell receptor beta chains originate from one sample sequenced in a study of blood T cells in healthy people across ages. The use of a sample-barcoded 5' primer and a J-beta primer mix characterized a second PCR of 7 to 11 cycles. TCRdb reprocessed the 5' RACE reads with MiXCR, giving one entry per CDR3 protein. This table has hundreds of thousands of distinct CDR3 sequences, around 50% appearing once. Sequenced input: blood. These receptor sequences come from a man aged 80 or over in good health.

A word on this clonotype: A read error may account for a junction end that differs from germline. The gene calls are TRBV2 and TRBJ2-7; D remains unclear. From germline, CDR1 is SNHLY and CDR2 FYNNEI. CDR3 length equals 13 residues. The CDR3 reads CAGSESRAYEQYF. The CDR3 region has the DNA TGTGCCGGCAGTGAAAGCAGAGCCTACGAGCAGTACTTC. Drawing the rest from reference TRBV2 and TRBJ2-7, the complete variable domain is EPEVTQTPSHQVTQMGQEVILRCVPISNHLYFYWYRQILGQKVEFLVSFYNNEISEKSEIFDDQFSVERPDGSNFTLKIRSTKLEDSAMYFCAGSESRAYEQYFGPGTRLTVT.

V gene TRBV9 combines with J gene TRBJ2-7; D could derive from TRBD1 or TRBD2 (5 bases each). This CDR3 comprises 13 residues. The germline V and J ends were trimmed by 6 bases and 1 base, with 11 bases remaining between them. From germline, CDR1 is SGDLS and CDR2 YYNGEE. The chain's CDR3 is CASNVGGSYEQYF. In nucleotides, the CDR3 is TGTGCCAGCAACGTTGGGGGATCCTACGAGCAGTACTTC.

CDR3 nucleotide sequence: TGCAGCGGGGGTCTACTCATGAACACTGAAGCTTTCTTT. Translating gives CSGGLLMNTEAFF. V and J are TRBV29-1 and TRBJ1-1, with D hard to call. Germline V gene lookup returns CDR1 SQVTM and CDR2 ANQGSEA. The CDR3 has 13 amino acids. Trimming removed 7 bases at V and 0 bases at J, with 12 bases between.

The genes are TRBV5-1 and TRBJ1-1; D might be TRBD1 (6 bases). V lost 4 bases and J lost 4, with 14 bases in between. CDR3 length: 14 residues. Germline CDR1 SGHRS, CDR2 YFSETQ. The CDR3 DNA sequence: TGCGCCAGCAGCCCGACCGGGGGCAGCACTGAAGCTTTCTTT. Amino acids: CASSPTGGSTEAFF.

V is TRBV4-3 and J is TRBJ2-1; D is uncertain. V shed 1 base and J shed 7 bases, with 14 bases lying between them. CDR1 LGHNA and CDR2 YSLEER come from the germline V gene. The CDR3 has 15 amino acids. The CDR3 protein is CASSQGLGMGNEQFF. The CDR3 nucleotides read TGCGCCAGCAGCCAAGGCCTAGGGATGGGAAATGAGCAGTTCTTC.

The chain employs TRBV5-1 and TRBJ2-3; D is unresolved. The CDR3 is 16 residues long. V shed 1 base and J shed 2 bases, with 14 bases lying between them. Germline V gene sequence: CDR1 SGHRS, CDR2 YFSETQ. Here the CDR3 DNA reads TGCGCCAGCAGCTTGTTGGTATCTCAGGCCACAGATACGCAGTATTTT. This encodes CASSLLVSQATDTQYF.

This clonotype was observed a few times. This may come from a read error, since a much larger clone is one base off. CDR3: CASSCWTEGTYEQYF. CDR3 sequence (DNA): TGTGCCAGCAGCTGTTGGACGGAAGGTACCTACGAGCAGTACTTC. The chain recombines TRBV7-2 with TRBJ2-7; D gene ambiguous. The length of the CDR3 is 15 residues. Germline CDR1 SGHTA, CDR2 FQGNSA. V was pared by 4 bases and J by 2 bases, with 15 bases between.

V usage is TRBV7-2 and J usage is TRBJ2-1; TRBD2 agrees at 10 bases. J lost 4 bases, V lost 1 base, and 10 bases had no gene match. Germline assignment: CDR1 SGHTA and CDR2 FQGNSA. This CDR3 is built from 18 residues. CDR3 DNA sequence: TGTGCCAGCAGCTTAGGTCCTAGCGGGAGTGTGGGGTACAATGAGCAGTTCTTC. This encodes CASSLGPSGSVGYNEQFF.

The rearrangement links TRBV27 to TRBJ1-1; 8 bases are shared with TRBD1. The CDR3 totals 14 residues. Germline V gene lookup returns CDR1 MNHEY and CDR2 SMNVEV (reference sequence). J gave up 6 bases and V 5 bases, and 8 bases lay outside the gene matches. For the CDR3, the DNA is TGTGCCAGCAGTGACAGGGGATCGCATCCTGAAGCTTTCTTT. Amino acids: CASSDRGSHPEAFF.

V and J are TRBV6-5 and TRBJ2-1; weak D call: TRBD2 (6 bases). The germline gives CDR1 MNHEY, CDR2 SVGAGI. V was shortened by 3 bases and J by 2 bases, with 14 bases between the two germline ends. The CDR3 sequence is 16 residues long. The CDR3 sequence: CASSYSRGGAYNEQFF. The CDR3 region has the DNA TGTGCCAGCAGTTATTCCCGGGGAGGAGCCTACAATGAGCAGTTCTTC.

This clonotype was counted between two and nine times. This chain connects TRBV5-1 to TRBJ2-5; tentatively, D is TRBD2 (5 bases). V lost 4 bases and J lost 5, with 15 bases in between. Germline lookup yields CDR1 SGHRS and CDR2 YFSETQ. The CDR3 spans 14 residues. CDR3 amino acids: CASSPYGGPETQYF. The CDR3 DNA reads TGCGCCAGCAGCCCCTACGGAGGCCCGGAGACCCAGTACTTC.

This chain links TRBV6-2 or TRBV6-3 with TRBJ2-7; 7 nucleotides line up with TRBD1. There are 13 residues in the CDR3. J was trimmed by 7 bases and V by 5 bases; bases with no gene match: 8. Germline values: CDR1 MNHEY, CDR2 SVGEGT. CDR3 protein: CASSTRQGPEQYF. In nucleotides, the CDR3 is TGTGCCAGCAGTACGAGACAGGGCCCGGAGCAGTACTTC.

This rearrangement joins TRBV7-9 to TRBJ2-7, with 9 bases matching TRBD2. Germline CDR1 SEHNR, CDR2 FQNEAQ (reference sequence). V lost 11 bases, J lost 3 bases, and 8 bases stayed unmatched. The CDR3 is 13 residues long. DNA for the CDR3: TGTGCCGGCACCCTGACTAGCGGCTACGAGCAGTACTTC. Protein: CAGTLTSGYEQYF.

As to this clonotype: A much larger clone lies one base from this, so it may be a read error. The rearrangement uses TRBV12-3 or TRBV12-4 and TRBJ2-4; weak D call: TRBD2 (5 bases). This CDR3 contains 14 residues. The CDR3 nucleotides are TGTGCCGGCAGTTTCGGACTCGCCCGAAACATTCAGTACTTC. Encoded protein: CAGSFGLARNIQYF.